Reported below is one T cell receptor (beta chain). No antigen is known for it. Method: immunoSEQ multiplex PCR; TCRdb's copy keeps in-frame clones and lacks some. The sample shows about 4,500 clones, approximately 93% of them seen only once. V shed 3 bases, J shed 9 bases, and the junction held 5 bases outside the gene matches. CDR1 and CDR2 (germline): MRHNA, SNTAGT. The CDR3 sequence is 14 residues long. These data are taken from a study of T cells in localized non-small cell lung cancer. Regarding the study as a whole: Sequencing involved a lone tumor region, leaving heterogeneity possible. Uninvolved adjacent lung, not tumor, had the highest T cell clonality.

The TCR originated in a woman aged 40-75 years with stage I lung adenocarcinoma. The sequenced sample was peripheral blood, obtained before any cancer treatment. The rearrangement joins TRBV6-4 to TRBJ2-1; 10 bases align to TRBD2. The CDR3 sequence is CASSELAGTGEQFF. The CDR3 nucleotides read TGTGCCAGCAGTGAACTAGCGGGAACGGGTGAGCAGTTCTTC.